The text below deals with one T cell receptor beta chain. Antigen specificity is unknown. TCR beta libraries were built with iRepertoire HTBI primers and Arm-PCR of CDR3 regions. TCRdb re-analysed the multiplex PCR reads in MiXCR, keeping a single row per CDR3 protein. The sample lists 310,000 or so distinct CDR3 sequences; 15% to 20% were seen once. These data originate in a study of regulatory T cells in long-lasting Graves disease. Study-wide context: Disease was considered persistent Graves' disease after over 5 years of antithyroid drugs (with positive TSH receptor antibodies). Study findings and constraints: Gene preferences differed: TRBV28, TRBJ1-2, TRBJ2-5 in persistent cases. Not thyroid tissue but only peripheral blood was studied.

Indicated time point: persistent/refractory GD, antithyroid drugs over 5 years with positive TRAb. Extracted RNA from PBMCs served as the source of the TCR library. Patients of an endocrinology department in Xi'an, China, were included. Germline CDR1 reads SGHVT; CDR2 reads SQSDAQ. The CDR3 sequence is 17 residues long. Trimming stripped 1 base from V and 2 bases from J, with 18 bases between. This TCR derives from a female donor with Graves disease. The material sequenced was peripheral blood mononuclear cells (PBMCs), taken when the disease was refractory, from a patient treated with antithyroid drugs. The J gene is TRBJ2-7, the V gene TRBV7-4; D perhaps matches TRBD2 (7 bases). CDR3 in amino acids: CASSLGGGRTYTYEQYF. CDR3 in DNA: TGTGCCAGCAGCTTAGGGGGGGGGCGGACCTATACCTACGAGCAGTACTTC.